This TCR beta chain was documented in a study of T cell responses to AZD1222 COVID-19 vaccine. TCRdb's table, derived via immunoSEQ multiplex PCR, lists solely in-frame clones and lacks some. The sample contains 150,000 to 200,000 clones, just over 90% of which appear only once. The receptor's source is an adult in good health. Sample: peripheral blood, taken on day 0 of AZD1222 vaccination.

The CDR3 reads CASSDRGSTYEQYF. Here the CDR3 DNA reads TGTGCCAGCAGCGACCGTGGCTCAACCTACGAGCAGTACTTC. The chain joins TRBV11-1 to TRBJ2-7; no clear D. The CDR3 totals 14 residues. Germline values: CDR1 SGHAT, CDR2 FQDESV (reference sequence). The ends were cut back, 5 bases at V and 2 bases at J, with 13 bases in the middle.